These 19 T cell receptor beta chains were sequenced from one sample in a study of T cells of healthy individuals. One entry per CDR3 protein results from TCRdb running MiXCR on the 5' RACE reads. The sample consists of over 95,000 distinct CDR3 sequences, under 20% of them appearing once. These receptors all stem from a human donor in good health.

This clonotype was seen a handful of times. The CDR3 region is CASSLGDREYNEQFF. The CDR3 DNA sequence: TGTGCCAGCAGTTTGGGGGATAGGGAGTACAATGAGCAGTTCTTC. The rearrangement uses TRBV27 and TRBJ2-1; D may correspond to TRBD1 or TRBD2 (5 bases each). There are 15 residues in the CDR3. Trimming took off 3 bases at V and 4 bases at J, with 13 bases between the two ends. Germline CDR1 MNHEY, CDR2 SMNVEV (reference sequence).

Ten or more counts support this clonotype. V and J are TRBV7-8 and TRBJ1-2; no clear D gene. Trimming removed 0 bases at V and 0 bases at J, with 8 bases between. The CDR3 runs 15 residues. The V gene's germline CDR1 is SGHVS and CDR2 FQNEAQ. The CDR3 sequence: CASSLADNPNYGYTF. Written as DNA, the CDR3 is TGTGCCAGCAGCTTAGCGGATAATCCTAACTATGGCTACACCTTC.

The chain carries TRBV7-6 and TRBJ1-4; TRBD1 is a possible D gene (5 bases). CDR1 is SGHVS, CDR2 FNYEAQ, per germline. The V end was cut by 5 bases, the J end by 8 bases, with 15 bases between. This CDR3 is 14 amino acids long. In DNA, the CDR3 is TGTGCCAGCAGCCTGGGGGGAGTAGGCGAAAAACTGTTTTTT. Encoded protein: CASSLGGVGEKLFF.

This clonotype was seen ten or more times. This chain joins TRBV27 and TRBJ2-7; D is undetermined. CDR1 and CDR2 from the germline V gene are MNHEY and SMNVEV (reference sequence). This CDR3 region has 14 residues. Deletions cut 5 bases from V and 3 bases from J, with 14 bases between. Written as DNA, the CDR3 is TGTGCCAGCAGTCAGAATATATACAGCTACGAGCAGTACTTC. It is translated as CASSQNIYSYEQYF.

DNA for the CDR3: TGTGCCAGCCTCCCGGTAACTGGACACGCGAAGGGGGTCTACGAGCAGTACTTC. This encodes CASLPVTGHAKGVYEQYF. This chain joins TRBV6-2 or TRBV6-3 and TRBJ2-7; D perhaps matches TRBD1 (6 bases). Trimming cost V 8 bases and J 3 bases, with 29 bases left between them. Looked up from germline, CDR1 is MNHEY and CDR2 is SVGEGT. This CDR3 region has 18 residues.

The CDR3 loop reads CASSQVGTRPYEQYF. CDR3 bases: TGTGCCAGCAGCCAAGTCGGTACCCGTCCCTACGAGCAGTACTTC. The V gene is TRBV14, the J gene TRBJ2-7, with D unresolved. Per the germline V gene, CDR1 is SGHDN and CDR2 is FVKESK. The CDR3 has 15 amino acids. V was clipped by 1 base and J by 2 bases, with 12 bases between them. The variable domain in full, with the rest retrieved from reference TRBV14 and TRBJ2-7, is EAGVTQFPSHSVIEKGQTVTLRCDPISGHDNLYWYRRVMGKEIKFLLHFVKESKQDESGMPNNRFLAERTGGTYSTLKVQPAELEDSGVYFCASSQVGTRPYEQYFGPGTRLTVT.

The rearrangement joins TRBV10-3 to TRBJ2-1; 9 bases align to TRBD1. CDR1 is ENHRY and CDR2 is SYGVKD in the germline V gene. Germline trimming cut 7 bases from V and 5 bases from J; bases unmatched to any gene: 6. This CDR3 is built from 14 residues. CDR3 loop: CAITPDRGDNEQFF. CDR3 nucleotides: TGTGCCATCACCCCGGACAGGGGTGACAATGAGCAGTTCTTC.

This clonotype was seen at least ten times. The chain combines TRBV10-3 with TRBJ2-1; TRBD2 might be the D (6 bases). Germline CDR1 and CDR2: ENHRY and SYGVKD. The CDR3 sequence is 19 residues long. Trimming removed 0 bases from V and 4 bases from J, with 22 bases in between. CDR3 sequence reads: CAISESPVSRGSTYNEQFF. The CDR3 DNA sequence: TGTGCCATCAGTGAGTCTCCGGTGAGTCGGGGGTCCACATACAATGAGCAGTTCTTC.

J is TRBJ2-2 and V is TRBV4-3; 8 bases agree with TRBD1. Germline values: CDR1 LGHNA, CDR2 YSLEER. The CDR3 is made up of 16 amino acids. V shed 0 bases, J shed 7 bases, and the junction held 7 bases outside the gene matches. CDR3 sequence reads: CASSQDPGQGGGELFF. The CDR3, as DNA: TGCGCCAGCAGCCAAGATCCCGGACAGGGTGGCGGGGAGCTGTTTTTT.

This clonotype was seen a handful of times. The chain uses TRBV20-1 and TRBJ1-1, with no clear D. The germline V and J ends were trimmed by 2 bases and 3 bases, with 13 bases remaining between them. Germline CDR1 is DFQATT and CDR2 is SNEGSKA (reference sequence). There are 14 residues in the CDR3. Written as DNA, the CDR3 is TGCAGTGCTAGAAAGACGGGATCGGACACTGAAGCTTTCTTT. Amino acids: CSARKTGSDTEAFF.

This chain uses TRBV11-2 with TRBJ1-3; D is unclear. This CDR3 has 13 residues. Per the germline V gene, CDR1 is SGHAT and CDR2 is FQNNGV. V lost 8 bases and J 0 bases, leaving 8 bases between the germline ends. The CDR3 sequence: CASGVNSGNTIYF. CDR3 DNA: TGTGCCAGCGGAGTTAACTCTGGAAACACCATATATTTT. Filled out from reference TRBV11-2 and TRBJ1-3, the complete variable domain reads EAGVAQSPRYKIIEKRQSVAFWCNPISGHATLYWYQQILGQGPKLLIQFQNNGVVDDSQLPKDRFSAERLKGVDSTLKIQPAKLEDSAVYLCASGVNSGNTIYFGEGSWLTVV.

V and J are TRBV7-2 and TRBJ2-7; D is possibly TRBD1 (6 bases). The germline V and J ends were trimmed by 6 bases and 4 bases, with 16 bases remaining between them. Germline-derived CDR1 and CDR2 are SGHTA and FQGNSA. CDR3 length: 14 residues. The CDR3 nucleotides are TGTGCCAGCAGATTTGACAGGACGACATACGAGCAGTACTTC. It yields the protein CASRFDRTTYEQYF.

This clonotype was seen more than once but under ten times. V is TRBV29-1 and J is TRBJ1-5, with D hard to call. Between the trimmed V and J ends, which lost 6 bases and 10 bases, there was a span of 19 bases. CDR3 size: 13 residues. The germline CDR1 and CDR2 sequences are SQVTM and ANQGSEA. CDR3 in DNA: TGCAGCGTCGGCTACGGGGAAAAGGGTCCCCAGCATTTT. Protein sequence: CSVGYGEKGPQHF.

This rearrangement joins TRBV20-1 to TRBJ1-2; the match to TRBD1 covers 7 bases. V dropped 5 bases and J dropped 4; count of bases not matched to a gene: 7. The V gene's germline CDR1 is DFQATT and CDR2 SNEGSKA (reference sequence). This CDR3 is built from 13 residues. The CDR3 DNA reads TGCAGTGCTCCTTCGACAGGGATCTATGGCTACACCTTC. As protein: CSAPSTGIYGYTF.

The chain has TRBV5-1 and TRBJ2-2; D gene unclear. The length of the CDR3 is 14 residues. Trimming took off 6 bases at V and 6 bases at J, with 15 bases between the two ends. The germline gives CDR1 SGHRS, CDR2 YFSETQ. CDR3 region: CASTQDKVPGELFF. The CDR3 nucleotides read TGCGCCAGCACCCAAGACAAGGTCCCCGGGGAGCTGTTTTTT.

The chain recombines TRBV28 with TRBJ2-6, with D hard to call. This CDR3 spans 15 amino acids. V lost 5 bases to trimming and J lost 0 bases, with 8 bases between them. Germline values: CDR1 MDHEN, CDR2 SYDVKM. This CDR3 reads CASSTPGSGANVLTF. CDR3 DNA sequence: TGTGCCAGCAGTACCCCGGGCTCTGGGGCCAACGTCCTGACTTTC.

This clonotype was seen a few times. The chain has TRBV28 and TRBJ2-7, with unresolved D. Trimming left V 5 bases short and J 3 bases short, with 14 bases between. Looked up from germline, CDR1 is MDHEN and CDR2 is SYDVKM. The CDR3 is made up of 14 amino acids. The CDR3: CASSPAGGNYEQYF. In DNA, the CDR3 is TGTGCCAGCAGTCCGGCTGGTGGCAACTACGAGCAGTACTTC.

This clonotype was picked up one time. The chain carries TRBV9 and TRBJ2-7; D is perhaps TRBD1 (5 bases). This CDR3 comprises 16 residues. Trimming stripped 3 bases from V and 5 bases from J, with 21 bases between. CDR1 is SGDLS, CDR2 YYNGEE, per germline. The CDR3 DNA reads TGTGCCAGCAGCGCCGCAGGGTCCCTCGGTGTCGACGAGCAGTACTTC. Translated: CASSAAGSLGVDEQYF.

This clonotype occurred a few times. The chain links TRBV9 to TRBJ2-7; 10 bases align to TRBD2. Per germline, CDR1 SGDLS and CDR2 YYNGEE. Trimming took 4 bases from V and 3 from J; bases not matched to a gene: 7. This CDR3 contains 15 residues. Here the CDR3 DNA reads TGTGCCAGCAGCCCATCGGGACTAGCGTTCTACGAGCAGTACTTC. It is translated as CASSPSGLAFYEQYF.